The clone carrying this T cell receptor beta chain was counted between two and nine times. The antigen is not known. The data are from a study of identical twins. Study findings and constraints: Twins showed weaker excess sharing in their beta out-of-frame sequences. Zero-insertion analyses were open to partial confounding by invariant MAIT and iNKT cells. Cross-sectional statistics, not tracking of the same donors, supported the conclusions.

The CDR3 consists of 14 residues. Germline V gives CDR1 SEHNR, CDR2 FQNEAQ (reference sequence). Trimming cost V 7 bases and J 3 bases; bases outside gene matches: 8. A template switching step contributed a universal primer site, while unique molecular identifiers were present in the cDNA. TCRdb processed the 5' RACE reads anew with MiXCR; each CDR3 protein has one entry. The sample shows more than 1.5 million distinct CDR3 sequences, around 29% of them seen only once. Sequences were obtained from cord blood. V is TRBV7-9 and J is TRBJ1-2, with TRBD1 matching over 7 bases. The TCR sequence derives from a newborn girl in good health. The CDR3 DNA reads TGTGCCAGCAACTCAGGGCAGGGGGACTATGGCTACACCTTC. Its translation is CASNSGQGDYGYTF.